Listed below are T cell receptor beta chains from one sample, sequenced in a study of breast tumors, draining lymph nodes, adjacent tissues. A single record per CDR3 protein comes from TCRdb applying MiXCR to the multiplex PCR reads. The repertoire has roughly 80,000 distinct CDR3 sequences, about 21% of them found once; the top ten carry approximately 2.5%. Material for sequencing was axillary lymph node tissue. The origin of the receptors is a female donor with breast cancer. Some clones in this sample may be carry-over from other donors' samples. The CDR3 runs from the conserved cysteine through the conserved F or W. The order of the fields is clone size, V gene, D gene, J gene, CDR3 DNA, CDR3 protein. A D gene is named only where the DNA matches it firmly. The size entry is marked missing in some rows and otherwise reads once, few, many or a size class.

many	TRBV6-5	-	TRBJ2-3	TGTGCCAGCAGTTACCGGAACAGGGCCACAGATACGCAGTATTTT	CASSYRNRATDTQYF
many	TRBV20-1	TRBD2	TRBJ2-7	TGCAGTGCGGGACGACCAGCGGGGAGTTCCAACGAGCAGTACTTC	CSAGRPAGSSNEQYF
few	TRBV6-2/TRBV6-3	TRBD2	TRBJ2-2	TGTGCCAGCAGTGGTAGCGGGAGGGGCACCGGGGAGCTGTTTTTT	CASSGSGRGTGELFF
many	TRBV19	TRBD1	TRBJ1-2	TGTGCCAGTAGTCCTAACAGGGGACCTAACTATGGCTACACCTTC	CASSPNRGPNYGYTF
many	TRBV12-3/TRBV12-4	TRBD1	TRBJ2-1	TGTGCCAGCAGAGAGACAGGGGCTGGTGAGCAGTTCTTC	CASRETGAGEQFF
many	TRBV7-9	-	TRBJ2-7	TGTGCCAGCAGCTTAACAGAGTACGAGCAGTACTTC	CASSLTEYEQYF
many	TRBV3-1	-	TRBJ2-7	TGTGCCAGCAGCCAACAAACTAGTTTGTGGGAGCAGTACTTC	CASSQQTSLWEQYF
many	TRBV6-2/TRBV6-3	-	TRBJ2-7	TGTGCCAGCAGAGGGGTCGGCAGGGAAGGATTTTACGAGCAGTACTTC	CASRGVGREGFYEQYF
many	TRBV10-1	TRBD2	TRBJ2-1	TGCGCCAGCAGTGAGTCGATAGCGGGAGCTCAGTTCTTC	CASSESIAGAQFF
many	TRBV5-1	-	TRBJ2-5	TGCGCCAGCAGCTTGGAATTGAGACCGCAAGAGACCCAGTACTTC	CASSLELRPQETQYF
many	TRBV29-1	-	TRBJ2-2	TGCAGCGTCGGTGGGGCCGGGGAGCTGTTTTTT	CSVGGAGELFF
many	TRBV5-1	-	TRBJ2-6	TGCGCCAGCAGCCCCATCGGCTCTGGGGCCAACGTCCTGACTTTC	CASSPIGSGANVLTF
many	TRBV19	-	TRBJ1-2	TGTGCCAGTAGTCGAGCGGGGAGGCGTGGTGGCTACACCTTC	CASSRAGRRGGYTF
many	TRBV20-1	-	TRBJ2-1	TGCAGTGACAATAACCACAATGAGCAGTTCTTC	CSDNNHNEQFF
few	TRBV28	TRBD1	TRBJ1-4	TGTGCCAGCAGCCTTCCGGGACAGGGTGAAAAACTGTTTTTT	CASSLPGQGEKLFF
many	TRBV7-2	-	TRBJ2-3	TGTGCCAGCAGCTTAAGTGCGGGAAGACCAGATACGCAGTATTTT	CASSLSAGRPDTQYF
many	TRBV5-4	-	TRBJ2-7	TGTGCCAGCAGCTTAAAGGGCTCCTACGAGCAGTACTTC	CASSLKGSYEQYF
many	TRBV19	TRBD2	TRBJ2-2	TGTGCCAGTATGGAGGTTTTCGGCGGGAGGGTTGGCACCGGGGAGCTGTTTTTT	CASMEVFGGRVGTGELFF
many	TRBV5-8	TRBD2	TRBJ2-1	TGTGCCAGCAGCCTGCGGGGGAGGGGCTCATCCTACAATGAGCAGTTCTTC	CASSLRGRGSSYNEQFF
many	TRBV29-1	-	TRBJ2-1	TGCAGCGTTGCCCCGGGACCCTCGAAGGGCTCCTACAATGAGCAGTTCTTC	CSVAPGPSKGSYNEQFF
many	TRBV20-1	TRBD2	TRBJ2-1	TGCAGTGCGGGGACTAGCGGGAGGGCCTACAATGAGCAGTTCTTC	CSAGTSGRAYNEQFF
many	TRBV28	-	TRBJ2-7	TGTGCCAGCAGTTTCCCACATGCGACCTACGAGCAGTACTTC	CASSFPHATYEQYF
many	TRBV7-3	-	TRBJ2-7	TGTGCCAGCAGCCTTGCAGGGGGGGCTGCCGAGCAGTACTTC	CASSLAGGAAEQYF
many	TRBV5-5	TRBD2	TRBJ2-1	TGTGCCAGCAGCTCGACGAGCGGGAGGGAGTTCTTC	CASSSTSGREFF
many	TRBV5-6	TRBD1	TRBJ2-7	TGTGCCAGCAGCTTGCGTTCTCGTAGGGGGCGGTTGGAGCAGTACTTC	CASSLRSRRGRLEQYF
-	TRBV6-2/TRBV6-3	TRBD1	TRBJ2-2	TGTGCCAGCAGTTACCGGACAGGGGACACCGGGGAGCTGTTTTTT	CASSYRTGDTGELFF
many	TRBV29-1	TRBD1	TRBJ2-2	TGCAGCGGCGGATCCCGGGACAGGGTAAACACCGGGGAGCTGTTTTTT	CSGGSRDRVNTGELFF
many	TRBV28	-	TRBJ2-7	TGTGCCAGCAGTAAGTCCGGGACTCCCTACGAGCAGTACTTC	CASSKSGTPYEQYF
many	TRBV3-1	TRBD2	TRBJ2-7	TGTGCCAGCAGCCCACTGAGGACTAGCTACGAGCAGTACTTC	CASSPLRTSYEQYF
many	TRBV4-1	TRBD1	TRBJ1-4	TGCGCCAGCAGCTCCCAGACAGGGGGCAATGAAAAACTGTTTTTT	CASSSQTGGNEKLFF
many	TRBV20-1	TRBD1	TRBJ2-1	TGCAGTGCTAGACGGGACAGCTACTCCTACAATGAGCAGTTCTTC	CSARRDSYSYNEQFF
many	TRBV20-1	-	TRBJ2-1	TGCAGTGCACCCGAAACAGGGTACAATGAGCAGTTCTTC	CSAPETGYNEQFF
many	TRBV20-1	TRBD2	TRBJ2-1	TGCAGTGCTAGTAGGGTAGCGGGATACAATGAGCAGTTCTTC	CSASRVAGYNEQFF
many	TRBV27	TRBD2	TRBJ2-5	TGTGCCAGCAGTCTCACTAGCGGGAGGAGAGGAGAGACCCAGTACTTC	CASSLTSGRRGETQYF
many	TRBV20-1	TRBD2	TRBJ2-1	TGCAGTGCTAGAAACCTAGCGGCAGACAATGAGCAGTTCTTC	CSARNLAADNEQFF
few	TRBV15	-	TRBJ2-4	TGTGCCACCAGCAGACCGACAGGAGCCAAAAACATTCAGTACTTC	CATSRPTGAKNIQYF
many	TRBV9	-	TRBJ2-5	TGTGCCAGCAACGTCAGGGGAGAAGAGACCCAGTACTTC	CASNVRGEETQYF
-	TRBV30	-	TRBJ2-7	TGTGCCTGGGCCGAGGGAAATGGCTGGTCCTACGAGCAGTACTTC	CAWAEGNGWSYEQYF
many	TRBV7-9	-	TRBJ2-1	TGTGCCAGCAGCTTAAACTTCTCTAGAGGGGTCAGGTTCTTC	CASSLNFSRGVRFF
many	TRBV19	-	TRBJ2-7	TGTGCCAGTAGCAAGGCAGTCTCCTACGAGCAGTACTTC	CASSKAVSYEQYF
many	TRBV7-2	TRBD2	TRBJ2-5	TGTGCCAGCAGCCGGGGAGGGGAGCAAGAGACCCAGTACTTC	CASSRGGEQETQYF
many	TRBV20-1	-	TRBJ2-3	TGCAGTGGCACAAGGCGGGGTGCAGAGGATACGCAGTATTTT	CSGTRRGAEDTQYF
-	TRBV10-3	TRBD1	TRBJ1-6	TGTACCATCAGTGAACAGGGGGTAGGAAATTCACCCCCCCACTTT	CTISEQGVGNSPPHF
-	TRBV3-1	TRBD2	TRBJ2-7	TGTGCCAGCAGCCAAGGGCCGGGAGGTGACTACGAGCAGTACTTC	CASSQGPGGDYEQYF
-	TRBV28	-	TRBJ1-5	TGTGCCAGCAGTTTTAAGCAGCAGGGTTCTCAGCCCCAGCATTTT	CASSFKQQGSQPQHF
many	TRBV5-4	TRBD2	TRBJ2-7	TGTGCCAGCAGCCCGTCGGGGACTAGGGCCTACGAGCAGTACTTC	CASSPSGTRAYEQYF
few	TRBV27	TRBD1	TRBJ2-7	TGTGCCAGCAGTCCGTTCCTGGACAGGTACTCCTACGAGCAGTACTTC	CASSPFLDRYSYEQYF
many	TRBV20-1	-	TRBJ1-2	TGCAGTGCTAGAGAGGAGCCAAATGGCTACACCTTC	CSAREEPNGYTF
many	TRBV4-1	-	TRBJ1-4	TGCGCCAGCAGCCAGGATCCCGTCGTATCCAGCGGTGAAAAACTGTTTTTT	CASSQDPVVSSGEKLFF
many	TRBV4-3	TRBD2	TRBJ2-1	TGCGCCAGCAGCCGGGGACTAGCGGGAGGGCAGTACAATGAGCAGTTCTTC	CASSRGLAGGQYNEQFF
-	TRBV3-1	-	TRBJ1-5	TGTGCCGGCAGCCAAGATGGGAATCAGCCCCAGCATTTT	CAGSQDGNQPQHF